What follows are 13 T cell receptor beta chains derived from one specimen sequenced in a study of beta chain features in type 1 diabetes. Findings of the study overall: Significant though moderate, a shortening of TCRB CDR3s appeared in all four CD4+ subsets of Type 1 diabetes patients.

The whole isolated RNA underwent reverse transcription, so sequencing captured expressed TCRB transcripts. Repertoires were generated with immunoSEQ multiplex PCR, while TCRdb's copy carries only in-frame clones and drops some. The repertoire includes about 700,000 clones, around 15% of them detected once, and less than 0.025% sits in the top ten. Their antigens remain unidentified. The sample taken for sequencing was naive CD4+ T cells from blood. The receptors originated from a man aged 18 to 29 with type 1 diabetes.

This clone was counted only a few times. The V and J genes are TRBV5-4 and TRBJ2-1, with a tentative D call TRBD1 (7 bases). Per the germline V gene, CDR1 is SGHNT and CDR2 is YYREEE (reference sequence). CDR3 length: 13 residues. Trimming pared 9 bases from V and 6 bases from J, leaving 16 bases between. The CDR3 bases are TGTGCCACCCCGACAGGGAGGTTCAATGAGCAGTTCTTC. Protein: CATPTGRFNEQFF.

This chain links TRBV7-2 with TRBJ2-7, with no clear D. Trimming took 3 bases from V and 3 from J, leaving 15 bases between them. The CDR3 length is 15 residues. In germline, CDR1 is SGHTA, CDR2 FQGNSA. In DNA, the CDR3 is TGTGCCAGCAGCTTCTTTTCTGGGTTGGGCTACGAGCAGTACTTC. Translated: CASSFFSGLGYEQYF. The full variable domain, in which reference TRBV7-2 and TRBJ2-7 provide the parts outside the CDR3, is GAGVSQSPSNKVTEKGKDVELRCDPISGHTALYWYRQSLGQGLEFLIYFQGNSAPDKSGLPSDRFSAERTGGSVSTLTIQRTQQEDSAVYLCASSFFSGLGYEQYFGPGTRLTVT.

The chain employs TRBV15 and TRBJ2-1; D call uncertain. The CDR3 runs 13 residues. Trimming cost V 3 bases and J 9 bases, with 12 bases left between them. Germline V gene lookup returns CDR1 LNHNV and CDR2 YYDKDF (reference sequence). CDR3 nucleotide sequence: TGTGCCACCAGCAGTCCAATCCTAAGTGAGCAGTTCTTC. Amino acid sequence: CATSSPILSEQFF.

The chain is built from TRBV30 and TRBJ2-1; a possible D gene is TRBD1 (6 bases). Trimming took 2 bases from V and 4 from J, leaving 15 bases between them. Looked up from germline, CDR1 is GTSNPN and CDR2 is SVGIG (reference sequence). CDR3 length: 15 amino acids. Here the CDR3 DNA reads TGTGCCTGGAGTCCCCTCGAAACAGGGTACAATGAGCAGTTCTTC. Translating gives CAWSPLETGYNEQFF. Variable domain in full (rest from reference TRBV30 and TRBJ2-1): SQTIHQWPATLVQPVGSPLSLECTVEGTSNPNLYWYRQAAGRGLQLLFYSVGIGQISSEVPQNLSASRPQDRQFILSSKKLLLSDSGFYLCAWSPLETGYNEQFFGPGTRLTVL.

The chain uses TRBV9 and TRBJ2-5; D may be TRBD1 (6 bases). Trimming left V 0 bases short and J 7 bases short, with 16 bases between. In germline, CDR1 is SGDLS, CDR2 YYNGEE. The CDR3 totals 15 residues. The CDR3 DNA reads TGTGCCAGCAGCGTAGATGGGAGACAGGACGGGACCCAGTACTTC. Translating gives CASSVDGRQDGTQYF.

There are a few counts of this clone. V gene TRBV23-1 combines with J gene TRBJ2-7, with D uncertain. TRBV23-1 is placed among ORFs of uncertain function. CDR3 length: 16 amino acids. Trimming removed 2 bases at V and 0 bases at J, with 14 bases between. The CDR3 here is CASSQLGRYSSYEQYF. The CDR3 DNA is TGCGCCAGCAGTCAACTCGGTCGGTATAGCTCCTACGAGCAGTACTTC.

This clone came up a few times. The V call is TRBV7-9, the J call TRBJ1-4, with D hard to call. V lost 0 bases and J 8 bases, leaving 13 bases between the germline ends. CDR1 is SEHNR and CDR2 is FQNEAQ in the germline V gene (reference sequence). CDR3 length: 15 residues. CDR3 nucleotides: TGTGCCAGCAGCTTAGCTGATGGAATTTGGGAAAAACTGTTTTTT. Translated, it gives CASSLADGIWEKLFF.

This chain uses TRBV30 with TRBJ1-4; D not certain. CDR1 and CDR2 from the germline V gene are GTSNPN and SVGIG (reference sequence). V dropped 2 bases and J dropped 3 bases, with 13 bases sitting between them. This CDR3 comprises 15 residues. The CDR3 reads CAWSSLGMPNEKLFF. In DNA form, the CDR3 reads TGTGCCTGGAGTTCCTTGGGGATGCCTAATGAAAAACTGTTTTTT.

This clone was seen only a few times. The rearrangement joins TRBV6-5 to TRBJ1-2; perhaps TRBD1 as D (5 bases). The germline V gene has CDR1 MNHEY and CDR2 SVGAGI. Trimming took 2 bases from V and 3 from J, leaving 13 bases between them. This CDR3 contains 15 residues. CDR3 loop: CASSYGHSGYYGYTF. CDR3 nucleotide sequence: TGTGCCAGCAGTTACGGACACTCCGGATACTATGGCTACACCTTC.

The rearrangement joins TRBV10-1 to TRBJ2-7; TRBD2 is a possible D gene (5 bases). The CDR3 length is 14 residues. Trimming took off 3 bases at V and 5 bases at J, with 14 bases between the two ends. From germline, CDR1 is WNHNN and CDR2 SYGVQD (reference sequence). For the CDR3, the DNA is TGCGCCAGCAGTGACCCTTCCCGGGGAAACGAGCAGTACTTC. This translates into CASSDPSRGNEQYF.

This clone was detected a few times. The chain uses TRBV7-2 and TRBJ1-1; D unclear. The germline gives CDR1 SGHTA, CDR2 FQGNSA. V gave up 4 bases and J gave up 4 bases, with 10 bases separating them. CDR3 length equals 13 residues. CDR3 residues: CASSSLHGTEAFF. The CDR3 DNA is TGTGCCAGCAGCTCCCTCCATGGCACTGAAGCTTTCTTT.

The chain couples TRBV6-5 to TRBJ2-7; possible D gene TRBD1, 6 bases. With 6 bases removed from V and 6 bases from J, the gap between germline ends came to 18 bases. The CDR3 totals 14 residues. Germline lookup yields CDR1 MNHEY and CDR2 SVGAGI. The CDR3 loop is CASSTSNRVGEQYF. As DNA, the CDR3 is TGTGCCAGCAGCACATCAAACAGGGTCGGCGAGCAGTACTTC.

CDR3 sequence reads: CASSPPTSGSTDTQYF. In DNA, the CDR3 is TGTGCCAGCTCACCGCCAACTAGCGGGAGCACAGATACGCAGTATTTT. This chain connects TRBV18 to TRBJ2-3; TRBD2 aligns across 9 bases. The CDR3 spans 16 residues. The junction had 4 bases not matched to a gene; V was cut back by 3 bases and J by 0 bases. CDR1 and CDR2 (germline): KGHSH, LQKENI.